The 10 T cell receptor beta chains below all came from one sample that was sequenced in a study of blood T cell repertoires in COVID-19 (TCRdb year 2020). Preparation of the library involved the immunoSEQ multiplex PCR assay. This immuneACCESS table, as held by TCRdb, lists in-frame sequences with V and J called but not all clones. Of the missing ones, under half trace to an unresolved V gene in checked studies; the others have no known cause. A total of about 440,000 clones appear in this sample, 85% to 90% of them only once. The ten largest clones represent roughly 4% of the sample. Source material: peripheral blood. The receptors come from a young woman with acute or convalescent COVID-19.

V is TRBV10-1 and J is TRBJ2-2, with no clear D. CDR1 is WNHNN and CDR2 is SYGVQD in the germline V gene (reference sequence). With 7 bases removed from V and 2 bases from J, the gap between germline ends came to 8 bases. This CDR3 is 13 amino acids long. This chain's CDR3 is CASKHPNTGELFF. The CDR3 bases are TGCGCCAGCAAACATCCCAACACCGGGGAGCTGTTTTTT.

This chain connects TRBV24-1 to TRBJ1-1; 10 positions match TRBD1. The ends lost 5 bases at V and 5 bases at J; junction bases unmatched: 1. The CDR3 covers 13 residues. The germline V gene encodes CDR1 KGHDR and CDR2 SFDVKD. CDR3 bases: TGTGCCACCAGTGGGGGACAGGGGACTGAAGCTTTCTTT. Protein sequence: CATSGGQGTEAFF.

The chain combines TRBV5-1 with TRBJ2-1; D is possibly TRBD1 (6 bases). Per germline, CDR1 SGHRS and CDR2 YFSETQ. The CDR3 is made up of 14 amino acids. Trimming left V 2 bases short and J 5 bases short, with 11 bases between. The CDR3: CASSFRTENNEQFF. The CDR3 bases are TGCGCCAGCAGCTTCCGGACAGAAAACAATGAGCAGTTCTTC. The variable domain in full, completed from reference TRBV5-1 and TRBJ2-1, reads KAGVTQTPRYLIKTRGQQVTLSCSPISGHRSVSWYQQTPGQGLQFLFEYFSETQRNKGNFPGRFSGRQFSNSRSEMNVSTLELGDSALYLCASSFRTENNEQFFGPGTRLTVL.

This CDR3 reads CATQVNTEAFF. The CDR3 DNA reads TGTGCCACCCAGGTGAACACTGAAGCTTTCTTT. The V call is TRBV6-5, the J call TRBJ1-1; D is unclear. V lost 10 bases and J 0 bases, leaving 6 bases between the germline ends. The germline CDR1 and CDR2 sequences are MNHEY and SVGAGI. The CDR3 runs to 11 residues.

Remarks on this clone: Other DNA sequences in the same sample also yield this CDR3. J is TRBJ2-3 and V is TRBV9; 7 bases are a match to TRBD2. Trimming removed 3 bases from V and 1 base from J; junction bases left unmatched: 2. The CDR3 is 14 residues long. CDR1 SGDLS and CDR2 YYNGEE come from the germline V gene. The CDR3 coding sequence is TGTGCCAGCAGCGGGGGAGGGGGCACAGATACGCAGTATTTT. This encodes CASSGGGGTDTQYF. The full variable domain, its missing parts supplied by reference TRBV9 and TRBJ2-3, is DSGVTQTPKHLITATGQRVTLRCSPRSGDLSVYWYQQSLDQGLQFLIQYYNGEERAKGNILERFSAQQFPDLHSELNLSSLELGDSALYFCASSGGGGTDTQYFGPGTRLTVL.

V usage is TRBV25-1 and J usage is TRBJ2-1, with D possibly matching TRBD1 (6 bases). Germline V lookup: CDR1 MGHDK, CDR2 SYGVNS. The CDR3 covers 16 residues. Between the trimmed V and J ends, which lost 7 bases and 3 bases, there was a span of 19 bases. CDR3 sequence: CASIPSRAGDYNEQFF. Written as DNA, the CDR3 is TGTGCCAGCATCCCCAGTAGGGCAGGGGACTACAATGAGCAGTTCTTC.

The CDR3 sequence is CASSLDRDPYEQYF. CDR3 in DNA: TGTGCCAGCAGCTTGGACAGGGACCCCTACGAGCAGTACTTC. This chain connects TRBV5-6 to TRBJ2-7, with D perhaps matching TRBD1 (6 bases). Germline-derived CDR1 and CDR2 are SGHDT and YYEEEE. Trimming pared 0 bases from V and 2 bases from J, leaving 9 bases between. There are 14 residues in the CDR3.

This chain links TRBV6-5 with TRBJ2-4; 8 nucleotides match TRBD2. Germline CDR1 MNHEY, CDR2 SVGAGI. Trimming removed 2 bases from V and 1 base from J; junction bases left unmatched: 1. This CDR3 has 15 residues. CDR3 DNA: TGTGCCAGCAGTTACGGCGGGGGGGCCAAAAACATTCAGTACTTC. This translates into CASSYGGGAKNIQYF.

The chain couples TRBV30 to TRBJ1-1; D call uncertain. The V gene's germline CDR1 is GTSNPN and CDR2 SVGIG (reference sequence). Trimming removed 3 bases at V and 0 bases at J, with 8 bases between. The CDR3 contains 13 residues. The CDR3 region has the DNA TGTGCCTGGAGGAGTAGCTTGAACACTGAAGCTTTCTTT. Protein sequence: CAWRSSLNTEAFF.

CDR3 nucleotides: TGCAGTGCTAGTGATCAGCGTGACAATGAGCAGTTCTTC. Residues: CSASDQRDNEQFF. The chain employs TRBV20-1 and TRBJ2-1, with no clear D. The CDR3 is made up of 13 amino acids. Trimming shortened V by 3 bases and J by 5 bases, and 11 bases separated the two germline ends. Looked up from germline, CDR1 is DFQATT and CDR2 is SNEGSKA (reference sequence).